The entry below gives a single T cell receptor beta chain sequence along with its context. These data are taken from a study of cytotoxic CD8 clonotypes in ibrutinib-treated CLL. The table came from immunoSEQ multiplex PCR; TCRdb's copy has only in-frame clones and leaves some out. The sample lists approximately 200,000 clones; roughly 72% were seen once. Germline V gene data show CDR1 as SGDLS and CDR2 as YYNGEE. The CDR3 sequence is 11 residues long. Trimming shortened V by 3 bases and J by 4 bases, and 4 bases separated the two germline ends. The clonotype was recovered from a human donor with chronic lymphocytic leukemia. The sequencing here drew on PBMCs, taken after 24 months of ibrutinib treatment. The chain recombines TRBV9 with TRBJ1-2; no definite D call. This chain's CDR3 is CASSDGYGYTF. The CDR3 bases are TGTGCCAGCAGCGACGGCTATGGCTACACCTTC.